The present T cell receptor beta chain was sequenced within a study of T cells after yellow fever vaccination. The length of the CDR3 is 14 residues. With V trimmed by 5 bases and J by 1 base, 2 bases remained unmatched. Per the germline V gene, CDR1 is SGHRS and CDR2 is YFSETQ. TCRdb processed the 5' RACE reads anew with MiXCR; each CDR3 protein has one entry. The table has about 150,000 distinct CDR3 sequences, under 7% seen once; the top ten hold approximately 0.64%. The sample holds many counts of this clonotype. Its antigen is not identified. Overall study findings and caveats: CD4 and CD8 compartments shared a small share of clonotypes, likely from convergent recombination. Reappearance after the booster was seen for most primary-vaccination clones, at 95% to 96% CD4 and 70% to 90% CD8.

This TCR was recovered from a man aged 25 to 40 who received the YFV17D yellow fever vaccine. Sample: CD4+ T cells sorted from PBMCs, taken 10 days after the yellow fever booster vaccination. This chain uses TRBV5-1 with TRBJ2-2; 7 nucleotides match TRBD1. CDR3 sequence reads: CASRRQGNTGELFF. The CDR3 nucleotides read TGCGCCAGCAGGAGACAGGGGAACACCGGGGAGCTGTTTTTT.